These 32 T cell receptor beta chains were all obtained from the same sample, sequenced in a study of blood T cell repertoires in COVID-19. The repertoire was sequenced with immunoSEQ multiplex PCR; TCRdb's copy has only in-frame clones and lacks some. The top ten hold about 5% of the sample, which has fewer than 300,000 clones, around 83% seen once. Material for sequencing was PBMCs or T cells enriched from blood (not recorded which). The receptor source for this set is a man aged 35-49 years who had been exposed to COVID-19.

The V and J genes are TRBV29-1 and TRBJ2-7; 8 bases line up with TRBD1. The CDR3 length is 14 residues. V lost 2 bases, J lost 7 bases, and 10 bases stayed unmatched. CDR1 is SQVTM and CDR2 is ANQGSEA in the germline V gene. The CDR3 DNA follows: TGCAGCGTTGAACCGGGACAGGAGTCTGGGGAGCAGTACTTC. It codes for CSVEPGQESGEQYF.

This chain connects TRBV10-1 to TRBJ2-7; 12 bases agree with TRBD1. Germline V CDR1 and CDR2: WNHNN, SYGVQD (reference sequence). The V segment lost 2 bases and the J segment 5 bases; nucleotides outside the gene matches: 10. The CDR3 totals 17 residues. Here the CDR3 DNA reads TGCGCCAGCAGTGAGAGAACCGGGACAGGGGGCTTTGACGAGCAGTACTTC. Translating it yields CASSERTGTGGFDEQYF.

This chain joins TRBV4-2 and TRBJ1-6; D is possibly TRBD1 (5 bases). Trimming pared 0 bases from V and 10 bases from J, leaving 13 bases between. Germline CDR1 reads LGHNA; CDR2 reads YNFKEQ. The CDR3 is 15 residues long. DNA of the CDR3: TGTGCCAGCAGCCAAGATGCAGGGTCCGGGTCACCCCTCCACTTT. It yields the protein CASSQDAGSGSPLHF.

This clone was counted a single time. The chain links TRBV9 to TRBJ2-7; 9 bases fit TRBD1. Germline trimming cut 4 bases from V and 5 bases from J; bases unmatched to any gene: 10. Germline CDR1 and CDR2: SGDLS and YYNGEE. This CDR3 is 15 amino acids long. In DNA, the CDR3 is TGTGCCAGCAGCCCCCGTTTGACAGGGGGGAACGAGCAGTACTTC. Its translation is CASSPRLTGGNEQYF.

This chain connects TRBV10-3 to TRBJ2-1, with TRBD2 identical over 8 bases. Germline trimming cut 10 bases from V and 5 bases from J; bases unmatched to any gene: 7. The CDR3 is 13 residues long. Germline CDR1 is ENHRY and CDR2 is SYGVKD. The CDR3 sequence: CATRGDSHNEQFF. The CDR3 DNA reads TGTGCCACGCGGGGGGATTCTCACAATGAGCAGTTCTTC.

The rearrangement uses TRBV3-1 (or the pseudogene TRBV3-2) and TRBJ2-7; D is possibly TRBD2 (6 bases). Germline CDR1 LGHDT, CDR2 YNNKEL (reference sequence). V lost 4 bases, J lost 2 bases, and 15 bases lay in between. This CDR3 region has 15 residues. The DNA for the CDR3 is TGTGCCAGCAGCCGGGTAGCGGCCTATACCTACGAGCAGTACTTC. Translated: CASSRVAAYTYEQYF.

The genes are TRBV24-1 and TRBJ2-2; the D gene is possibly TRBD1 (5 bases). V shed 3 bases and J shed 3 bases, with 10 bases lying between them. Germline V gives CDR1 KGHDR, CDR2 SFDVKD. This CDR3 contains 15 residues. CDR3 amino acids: CATSDPTAYTGELFF. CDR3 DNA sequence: TGTGCCACCAGTGATCCGACAGCCTACACCGGGGAGCTGTTTTTT.

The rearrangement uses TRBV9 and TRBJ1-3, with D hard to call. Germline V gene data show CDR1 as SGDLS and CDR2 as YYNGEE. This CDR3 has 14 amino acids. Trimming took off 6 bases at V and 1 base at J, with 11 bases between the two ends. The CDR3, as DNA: TGTGCCAGCAAGTCCGGAGGTTCTGGAAACACCATATATTTT. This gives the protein CASKSGGSGNTIYF.

CDR3 residues: CASSVVGSGSGYEQYF. CDR3 DNA: TGTGCCAGCAGCGTAGTAGGTAGCGGGAGTGGATACGAGCAGTACTTC. The V gene is TRBV9, the J gene TRBJ2-7; 9 positions match TRBD2. CDR1 and CDR2 from the germline V gene are SGDLS and YYNGEE. V trimming: 0 bases; J trimming: 4 bases; junction bases outside the gene matches: 8. The CDR3 loop spans 16 amino acids.

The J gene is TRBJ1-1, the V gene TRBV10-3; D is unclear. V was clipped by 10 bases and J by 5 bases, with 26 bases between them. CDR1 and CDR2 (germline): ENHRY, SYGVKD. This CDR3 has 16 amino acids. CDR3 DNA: TGTGCCACCGAAATGCTCCGGGGTCAAGTGGGGACTGAAGCTTTCTTT. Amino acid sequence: CATEMLRGQVGTEAFF.

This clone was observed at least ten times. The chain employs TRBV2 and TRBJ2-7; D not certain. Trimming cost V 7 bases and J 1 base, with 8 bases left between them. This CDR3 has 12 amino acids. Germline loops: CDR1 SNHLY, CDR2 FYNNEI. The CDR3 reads CASMTDSYEQYF. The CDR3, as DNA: TGTGCCAGCATGACTGATTCCTACGAGCAGTACTTC. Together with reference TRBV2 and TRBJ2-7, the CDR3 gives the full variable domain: EPEVTQTPSHQVTQMGQEVILRCVPISNHLYFYWYRQILGQKVEFLVSFYNNEISEKSEIFDDQFSVERPDGSNFTLKIRSTKLEDSAMYFCASMTDSYEQYFGPGTRLTVT.

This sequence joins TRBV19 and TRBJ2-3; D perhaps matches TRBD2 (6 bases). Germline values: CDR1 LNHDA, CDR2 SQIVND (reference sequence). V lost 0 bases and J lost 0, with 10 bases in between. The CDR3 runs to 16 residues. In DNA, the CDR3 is TGTGCCAGTAGTATAGATTTGGAGGGCAGCACAGATACGCAGTATTTT. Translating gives CASSIDLEGSTDTQYF.

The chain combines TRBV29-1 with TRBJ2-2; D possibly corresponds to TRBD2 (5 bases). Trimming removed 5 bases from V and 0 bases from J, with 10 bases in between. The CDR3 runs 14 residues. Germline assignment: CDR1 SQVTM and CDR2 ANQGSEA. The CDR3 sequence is CSVHLGANTGELFF. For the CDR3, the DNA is TGCAGCGTTCACCTCGGGGCGAACACCGGGGAGCTGTTTTTT.

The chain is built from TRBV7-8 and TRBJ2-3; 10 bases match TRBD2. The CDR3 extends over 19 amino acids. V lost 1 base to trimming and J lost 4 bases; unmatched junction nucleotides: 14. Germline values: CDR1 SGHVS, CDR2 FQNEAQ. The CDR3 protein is CASSLDSFTLAGEADTQYF. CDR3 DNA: TGTGCCAGCAGCTTAGATTCTTTTACGCTAGCGGGAGAGGCAGATACGCAGTATTTT.

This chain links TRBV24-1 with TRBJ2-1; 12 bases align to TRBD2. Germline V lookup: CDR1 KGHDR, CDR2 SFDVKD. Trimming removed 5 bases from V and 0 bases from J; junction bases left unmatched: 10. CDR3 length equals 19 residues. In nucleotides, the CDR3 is TGTGCCACCAGTGTCGGCGGGACTAGCGGGCTAAGCTCCTACAATGAGCAGTTCTTC. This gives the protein CATSVGGTSGLSSYNEQFF.

CDR3 amino acids: CASSLGDQTSFSYEQYF. The CDR3 bases are TGTGCCAGCAGCTTGGGAGATCAAACTAGTTTCAGCTACGAGCAGTACTTC. The J gene is TRBJ2-7, the V gene TRBV7-9, with D possibly matching TRBD2 (5 bases). The germline CDR1 and CDR2 sequences are SEHNR and FQNEAQ (reference sequence). The CDR3 sequence is 17 residues long. The V end was cut by 3 bases, the J end by 3 bases, with 21 bases between. Based on the CDR3 plus reference TRBV7-9 and TRBJ2-7, the full variable domain is DTGVSQNPRHKITKRGQNVTFRCDPISEHNRLYWYRQTLGQGPEFLTYFQNEAQLEKSRLLSDRFSAERPKGSFSTLEIQRTEQGDSAMYLCASSLGDQTSFSYEQYFGPGTRLTVT.

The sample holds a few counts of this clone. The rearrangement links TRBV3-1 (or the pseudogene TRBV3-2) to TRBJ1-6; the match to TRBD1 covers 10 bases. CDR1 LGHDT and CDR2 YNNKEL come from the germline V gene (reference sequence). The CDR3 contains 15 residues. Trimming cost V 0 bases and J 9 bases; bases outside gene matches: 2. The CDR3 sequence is CASSQEGQGSSPLHF. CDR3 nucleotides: TGTGCCAGCAGCCAAGAGGGACAGGGGAGTTCACCCCTCCACTTT.

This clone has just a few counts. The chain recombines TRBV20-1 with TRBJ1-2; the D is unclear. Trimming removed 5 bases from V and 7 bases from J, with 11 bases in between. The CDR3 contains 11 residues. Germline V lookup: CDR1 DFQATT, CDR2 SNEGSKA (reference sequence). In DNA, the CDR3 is TGCAGTGCTTCCGGGGAGACTGGCTACACCTTC. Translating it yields CSASGETGYTF.

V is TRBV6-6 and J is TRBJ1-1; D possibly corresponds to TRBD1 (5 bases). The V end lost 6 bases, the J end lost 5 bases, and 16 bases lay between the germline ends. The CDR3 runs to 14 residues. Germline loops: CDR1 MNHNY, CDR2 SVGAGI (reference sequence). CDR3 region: CASRNIGGATEAFF. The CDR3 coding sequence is TGTGCCAGCAGAAACATTGGTGGGGCTACTGAAGCTTTCTTT.

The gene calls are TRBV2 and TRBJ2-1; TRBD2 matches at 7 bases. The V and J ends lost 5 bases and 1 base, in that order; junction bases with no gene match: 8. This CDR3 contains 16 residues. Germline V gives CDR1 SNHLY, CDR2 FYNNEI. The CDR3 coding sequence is TGTGCCAGCAGTCCGGTGGTAGCGGGTTCCTACAATGAGCAGTTCTTC. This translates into CASSPVVAGSYNEQFF. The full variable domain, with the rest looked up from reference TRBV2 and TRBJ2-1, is EPEVTQTPSHQVTQMGQEVILRCVPISNHLYFYWYRQILGQKVEFLVSFYNNEISEKSEIFDDQFSVERPDGSNFTLKIRSTKLEDSAMYFCASSPVVAGSYNEQFFGPGTRLTVL.

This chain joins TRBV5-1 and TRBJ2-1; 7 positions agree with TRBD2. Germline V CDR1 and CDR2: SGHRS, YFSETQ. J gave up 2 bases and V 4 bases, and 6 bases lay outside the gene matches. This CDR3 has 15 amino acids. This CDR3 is CASSIERGPYNEQFF. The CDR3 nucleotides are TGCGCCAGCAGCATCGAGCGGGGACCCTACAATGAGCAGTTCTTC.

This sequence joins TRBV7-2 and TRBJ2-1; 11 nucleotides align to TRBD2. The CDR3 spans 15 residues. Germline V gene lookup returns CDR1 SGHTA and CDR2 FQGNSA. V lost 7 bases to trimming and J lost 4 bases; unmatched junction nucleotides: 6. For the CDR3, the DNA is TGTGCCAGCATAATAGCGGGGGGGACATACAATGAGCAGTTCTTC. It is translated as CASIIAGGTYNEQFF.

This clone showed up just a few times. CDR3 coding DNA: TGTGCCAGTAGACTTTCCCCAGGGGACGGCTATGGCTACACCTTC. Translated, it gives CASRLSPGDGYGYTF. This sequence joins TRBV19 and TRBJ1-2; perhaps TRBD1 as D (6 bases). The CDR3 is 15 amino acids. V was shortened by 6 bases and J by 4 bases, with 18 bases between the two germline ends. Germline V gene sequence: CDR1 LNHDA, CDR2 SQIVND (reference sequence).

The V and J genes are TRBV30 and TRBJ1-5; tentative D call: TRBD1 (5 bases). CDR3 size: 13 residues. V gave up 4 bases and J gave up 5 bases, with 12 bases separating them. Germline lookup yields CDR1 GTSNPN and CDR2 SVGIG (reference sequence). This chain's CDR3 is CAWNPSGDQPQHF. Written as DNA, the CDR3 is TGTGCCTGGAACCCTTCGGGGGATCAGCCCCAGCATTTT.

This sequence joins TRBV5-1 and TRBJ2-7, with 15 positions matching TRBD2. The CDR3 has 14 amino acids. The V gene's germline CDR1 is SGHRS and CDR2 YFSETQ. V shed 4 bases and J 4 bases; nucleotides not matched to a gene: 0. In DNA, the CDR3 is TGCGCCAGCAGCGGGACTAGCGGGAGGTACGAGCAGTACTTC. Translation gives CASSGTSGRYEQYF.

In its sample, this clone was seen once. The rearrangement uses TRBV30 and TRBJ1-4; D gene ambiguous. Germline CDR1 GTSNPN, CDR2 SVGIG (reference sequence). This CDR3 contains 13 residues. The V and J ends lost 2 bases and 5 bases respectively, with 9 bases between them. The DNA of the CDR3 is TGTGCCTGGAGTAGCGTGCCAAATGAAAAACTGTTTTTT. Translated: CAWSSVPNEKLFF.

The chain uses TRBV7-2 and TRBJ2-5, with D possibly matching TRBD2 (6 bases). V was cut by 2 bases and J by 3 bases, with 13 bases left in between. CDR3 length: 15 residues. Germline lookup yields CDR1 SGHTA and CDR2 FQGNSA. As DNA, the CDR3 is TGTGCCAGCAGCTTAAACGGGAGAGGGGAAGAGACCCAGTACTTC. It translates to CASSLNGRGEETQYF.

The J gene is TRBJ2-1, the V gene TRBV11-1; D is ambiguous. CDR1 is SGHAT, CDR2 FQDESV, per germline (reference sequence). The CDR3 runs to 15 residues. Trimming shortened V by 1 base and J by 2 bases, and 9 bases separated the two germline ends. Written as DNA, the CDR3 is TGTGCCAGCAGCTTAGGATCTAACCCCTACAATGAGCAGTTCTTC. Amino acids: CASSLGSNPYNEQFF.

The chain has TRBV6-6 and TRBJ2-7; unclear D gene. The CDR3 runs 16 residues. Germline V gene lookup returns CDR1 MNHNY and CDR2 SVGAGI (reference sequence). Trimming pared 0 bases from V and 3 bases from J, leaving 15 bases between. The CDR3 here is CASSYSPDSFYYEQYF. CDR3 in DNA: TGTGCCAGCAGTTACTCACCCGACTCCTTTTACTACGAGCAGTACTTC.

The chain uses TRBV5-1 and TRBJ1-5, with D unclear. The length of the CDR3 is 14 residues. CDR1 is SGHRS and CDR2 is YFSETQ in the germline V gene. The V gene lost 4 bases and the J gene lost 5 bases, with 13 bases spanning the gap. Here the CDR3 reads CASSPAGIDQPQHF. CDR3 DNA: TGCGCCAGCAGCCCCGCGGGAATCGATCAGCCCCAGCATTTT.

The CDR3 DNA reads as TGTGCCAGCAGCCAAATCCAGGGAATCGGCTACACCTTC. As protein: CASSQIQGIGYTF. This chain uses TRBV27 with TRBJ1-2, with TRBD1 as a possible D gene (5 bases). Germline loops: CDR1 MNHEY, CDR2 SMNVEV (reference sequence). The V gene lost 6 bases and the J gene lost 8 bases, with 16 bases spanning the gap. This CDR3 spans 13 amino acids.

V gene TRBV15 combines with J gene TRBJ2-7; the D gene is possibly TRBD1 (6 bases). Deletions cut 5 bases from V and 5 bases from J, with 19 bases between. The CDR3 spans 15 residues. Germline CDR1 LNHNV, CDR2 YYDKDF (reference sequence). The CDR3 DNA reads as TGTGCCACCAGCCTAAACAGGGAAGGGGTCCACGAGCAGTACTTC. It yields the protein CATSLNREGVHEQYF.